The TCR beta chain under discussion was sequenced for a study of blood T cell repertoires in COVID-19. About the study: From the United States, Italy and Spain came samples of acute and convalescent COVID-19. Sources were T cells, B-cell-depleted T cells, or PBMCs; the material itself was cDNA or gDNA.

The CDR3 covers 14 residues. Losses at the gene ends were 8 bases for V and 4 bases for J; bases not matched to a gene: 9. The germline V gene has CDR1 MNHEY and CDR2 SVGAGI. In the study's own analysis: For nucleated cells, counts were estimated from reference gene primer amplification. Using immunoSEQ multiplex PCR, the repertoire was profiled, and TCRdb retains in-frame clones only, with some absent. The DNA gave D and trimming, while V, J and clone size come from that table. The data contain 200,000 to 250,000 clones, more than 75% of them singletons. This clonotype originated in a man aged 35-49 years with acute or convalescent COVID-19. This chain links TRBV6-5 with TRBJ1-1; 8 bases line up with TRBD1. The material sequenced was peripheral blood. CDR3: CASAAGGGPTEAFF. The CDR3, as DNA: TGTGCCAGCGCTGCAGGGGGCGGTCCCACTGAAGCTTTCTTT.